The rows below give T cell receptor beta chains drawn from one sample of a study of shared clonotypes between healthy human individuals. Method: immunoSEQ multiplex PCR; TCRdb's copy keeps in-frame clones and lacks some. The profile shows about 2.4 million clones, over 85% of them singletons. Sequenced material: naive CD4+ T cells from PBMCs. The receptors here all came from a man between 18 and 35 years old in good health. Some clones in this sample may be carry-over from other donors' samples. CDR3s include the opening cysteine and the closing phenylalanine or tryptophan. D genes are given only for firm matches.

>TRBV9|TRBD1|TRBJ1-2
TGTGCCAGCAGCGTGACCGGGACAGGGGGCACTTTCGGCTATGGCTACACCTTC
CASSVTGTGGTFGYGYTF
>TRBV15|.|TRBJ1-1
TGTGCCACCAGCAGCAGCAGGGCGAACACTGAAGCTTTCTTT
CATSSSRANTEAFF
>TRBV5-8|.|TRBJ1-2
TGTGCCAGCAGCTCATACAACGGACGGCTAAGCTATGGCTACACCTTC
CASSSYNGRLSYGYTF
>TRBV28|.|TRBJ1-1
TGTGCCAGCAGTCCGGACAAGTACACTGAAGCTTTCTTT
CASSPDKYTEAFF
>TRBV6-1|.|TRBJ2-7
TGTGCCAGCAGTGAAGAGAGGGTAGGGTCGGTCGAGCAGTACTTC
CASSEERVGSVEQYF
>TRBV29-1|.|TRBJ2-6
TGCAGCGTTGGACCAGGGGCCAACGTCCTGACTTTC
CSVGPGANVLTF
>TRBV7-9|TRBD2|TRBJ2-7
TGTGCCAGCAGCTCGGGGGGCTCCTACGAGCAGTACTTC
CASSSGGSYEQYF
>TRBV4-2|.|TRBJ2-7
TGTGCCAGCAGCCAGCGGGGAACGGGGGAGCAGTACTTC
CASSQRGTGEQYF
>TRBV5-8|.|TRBJ2-5
TGTGCCAGCAGCCGGGGACTGCAAGAGACCCAGTACTTC
CASSRGLQETQYF
>TRBV28|.|TRBJ1-2
TGTGCCAGCCTATTGGACGGACACTATGGCTACACCTTC
CASLLDGHYGYTF
>TRBV29-1|.|TRBJ2-5
TGCAGCGTTCTTCGGGAGACCCAGTACTTC
CSVLRETQYF
>TRBV5-5|.|TRBJ2-5
TGTGCCAGCAGCTTGTTCACCCTTGCGGAGACCCAGTACTTC
CASSLFTLAETQYF
>TRBV5-4|.|TRBJ2-1
TGTGCCAGCAGCTCCGGATTTACTTACAATGAGCAGTTCTTC
CASSSGFTYNEQFF
>TRBV5-1|.|TRBJ2-2
TGCGCCAGCAGCCTACCAAGCGGAGACACCGGGGAGCTGTTTTTT
CASSLPSGDTGELFF